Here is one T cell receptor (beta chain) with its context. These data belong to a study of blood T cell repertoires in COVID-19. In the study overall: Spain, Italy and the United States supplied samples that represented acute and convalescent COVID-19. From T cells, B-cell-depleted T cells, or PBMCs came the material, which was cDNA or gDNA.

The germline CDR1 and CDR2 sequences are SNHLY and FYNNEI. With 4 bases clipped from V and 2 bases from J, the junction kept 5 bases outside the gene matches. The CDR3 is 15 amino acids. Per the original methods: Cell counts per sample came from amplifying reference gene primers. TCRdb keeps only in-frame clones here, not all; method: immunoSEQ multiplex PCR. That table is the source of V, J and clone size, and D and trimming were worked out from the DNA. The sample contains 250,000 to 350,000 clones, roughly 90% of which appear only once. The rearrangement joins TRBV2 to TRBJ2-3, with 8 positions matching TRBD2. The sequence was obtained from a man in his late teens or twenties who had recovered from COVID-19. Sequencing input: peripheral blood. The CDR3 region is CASSGVSGNTDTQYF. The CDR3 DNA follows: TGTGCCAGCAGTGGGGTTAGCGGGAACACAGATACGCAGTATTTT.